These 10 T cell receptor beta chains were all obtained from the same sample, sequenced in a study of T cell repertoires in cytomegalovirus infection. TCRdb reprocessed the reads via MiXCR and lists one record per CDR3 protein. The repertoire holds around 900,000 distinct CDR3 sequences, roughly 31% seen once, with more than 12% in the top ten. Their specific antigens are unknown. Sequenced here: cultured CD8+ T cells from PBMCs, sampled from culture after CMV antigen stimulation. These receptor sequences come from a human donor in good health (CMV status not recorded). Some clones in this sample may be carry-over from other donors' samples.

The rearrangement links TRBV4-2 to TRBJ1-2; no definite D call. Germline CDR1 and CDR2: LGHNA and YNFKEQ. The CDR3 contains 15 residues. The V end was cut by 0 bases, the J end by 6 bases, with 14 bases between. This chain's CDR3 is CASSQDPGYPDGYTF. Here the CDR3 DNA reads TGTGCCAGCAGCCAAGATCCGGGGTACCCTGATGGCTACACCTTC.

This clonotype showed up many times. The rearrangement joins TRBV24-1 to TRBJ2-2, with D unresolved. Germline V gives CDR1 KGHDR, CDR2 SFDVKD. V shed 3 bases and J shed 1 base, with 8 bases lying between them. The CDR3 has 15 amino acids. CDR3 sequence: CATSDPGRNTGELFF. The CDR3 nucleotides read TGTGCCACCAGTGATCCGGGCCGGAACACCGGGGAGCTGTTTTTT.

The V gene is TRBV29-1, the J gene TRBJ1-4, with a tentative D call TRBD1 (6 bases). The CDR3 is 11 amino acids. The germline V gene encodes CDR1 SQVTM and CDR2 ANQGSEA. V dropped 4 bases and J dropped 10 bases, with 10 bases sitting between them. CDR3 sequence reads: CSVAQGTKLFF. CDR3 nucleotides: TGCAGCGTTGCACAGGGAACAAAACTGTTTTTT.

Here the CDR3 DNA reads TGCGCCAGCAGCCCCCACCCACACTCGGACACTGAAGCTTTCTTT. This encodes CASSPHPHSDTEAFF. The chain employs TRBV4-1 and TRBJ1-1; no reliable D call. Per the germline V gene, CDR1 is MGHRA and CDR2 is YSYEKL. The V end lost 4 bases, the J end lost 3 bases, and 15 bases lay between the germline ends. This CDR3 spans 15 amino acids.

The chain employs TRBV9 and TRBJ2-1; D gene uncertain. Germline loops: CDR1 SGDLS, CDR2 YYNGEE. This CDR3 is built from 11 residues. The CDR3, as DNA: TGTGTCAGTCAGGAAGGCGATGAGCAGTTCTTC. Translated: CVSQEGDEQFF.

By its share, this clonotype is medium-sized. The rearrangement links TRBV7-9 to TRBJ2-5; 8 bases match TRBD1. The CDR3 is made up of 16 amino acids. V was clipped by 1 base and J by 0 bases; unmatched bases: 4. CDR1 and CDR2 from the germline V gene are SEHNR and FQNEAQ (reference sequence). CDR3 residues: CASSLVDRGYQETQYF. CDR3 nucleotides: TGTGCCAGCAGCTTAGTAGACAGGGGTTACCAAGAGACCCAGTACTTC.

This clonotype was seen many times. This chain joins TRBV4-1 and TRBJ1-5; a possible D gene is TRBD1 (5 bases). Trimming left V 0 bases short and J 4 bases short, with 7 bases between. This CDR3 has 14 amino acids. Germline assignment: CDR1 MGHRA and CDR2 YSYEKL. CDR3 protein: CASSQEGGNQPQHF. The CDR3 region has the DNA TGCGCCAGCAGCCAAGAGGGGGGGAATCAGCCCCAGCATTTT.

The V and J genes are TRBV5-1 and TRBJ2-2; TRBD1 matches 10 bases. The CDR3 length is 16 residues. Unmatched junction bases numbered 9, after V lost 4 bases and J lost 6 bases. Looked up from germline, CDR1 is SGHRS and CDR2 is YFSETQ. CDR3 coding DNA: TGCGCCAGCAGCCCGGAGGGGACAGGGGAGTCCGGGGAGCTGTTTTTT. This translates into CASSPEGTGESGELFF.

V is TRBV9 and J is TRBJ2-1; TRBD2 agrees at 10 bases. The CDR3 sequence is 16 residues long. Germline CDR1 SGDLS, CDR2 YYNGEE. The ends lost 4 bases at V and 7 bases at J; junction bases unmatched: 11. CDR3 region: CASSTRAGGTENEQFF. The CDR3 region has the DNA TGTGCCAGCAGCACTAGAGCGGGGGGGACGGAGAATGAGCAGTTCTTC.

This clonotype was counted a few times. The J gene is TRBJ2-3, the V gene TRBV11-2; D is unresolved. There are 14 residues in the CDR3. With 4 bases removed from V and 1 base from J, the gap between germline ends came to 9 bases. Germline V gene lookup returns CDR1 SGHAT and CDR2 FQNNGV. The CDR3 here is CASSSNYRTDTQYF. The CDR3 DNA reads as TGTGCCAGCAGCTCCAACTATCGCACAGATACGCAGTATTTT.